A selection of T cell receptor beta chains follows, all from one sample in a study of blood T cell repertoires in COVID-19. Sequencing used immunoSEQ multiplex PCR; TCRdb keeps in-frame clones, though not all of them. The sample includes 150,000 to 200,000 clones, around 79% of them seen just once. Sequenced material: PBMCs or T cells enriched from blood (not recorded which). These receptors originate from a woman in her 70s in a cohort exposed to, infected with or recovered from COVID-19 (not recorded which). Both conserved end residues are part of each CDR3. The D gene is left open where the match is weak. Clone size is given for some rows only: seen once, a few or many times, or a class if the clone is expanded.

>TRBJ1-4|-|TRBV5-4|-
TGTGCCAGCAGCTTCCGTAATGAAAAACTGTTTTTT
CASSFRNEKLFF
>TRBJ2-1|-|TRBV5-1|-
TGCGCCAGCAGGATTGGGTCGGGTCTGAGCTCCTACAATGAGCAGTTCTTC
CASRIGSGLSSYNEQFF
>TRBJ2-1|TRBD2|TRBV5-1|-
TGCGCCAGCAGCTTGGGGACTAGCAATGAGCAGTTCTTC
CASSLGTSNEQFF
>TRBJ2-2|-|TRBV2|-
TGTGCCAGCAGTGAATCCAGGGTGGCCGGGGAGCTGTTTTTT
CASSESRVAGELFF
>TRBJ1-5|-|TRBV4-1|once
TGCGCCAGCAGCCAAGTGGGACACAATCAGCCCCAGCATTTT
CASSQVGHNQPQHF
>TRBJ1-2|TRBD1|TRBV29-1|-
TGCAGCGTTTCGACAGGGAGGTACGACTATGGCTACACCTTC
CSVSTGRYDYGYTF
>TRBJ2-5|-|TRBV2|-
TGTGCCAGCAGATTCGGCGGAGAGACCCAGTACTTC
CASRFGGETQYF
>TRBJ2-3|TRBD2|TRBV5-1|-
TGCGCCAGCAGCTTGACTAGCGGGACCGATACGCAGTATTTT
CASSLTSGTDTQYF
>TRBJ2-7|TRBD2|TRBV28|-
TGTGCCAGCAACCCTAGCGGGAGGGCCGGGAACGAGCAGTACTTC
CASNPSGRAGNEQYF
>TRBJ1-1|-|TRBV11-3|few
TGTGCCAGCAGCTTAGGAGCTACGAACACTGAAGCTTTCTTT
CASSLGATNTEAFF
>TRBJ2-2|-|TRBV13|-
TGTGCCAGCAGCTTCGGTGCGAACACCGGGGAGCTGTTTTTT
CASSFGANTGELFF